Each of the 16 T cell receptor beta chains below was sequenced from the same sample in a study of blood T cell repertoires in COVID-19. Generated by immunoSEQ multiplex PCR, the TCRdb table keeps only in-frame clones and is missing some. The repertoire holds under 95,000 clones, with about 89% as singletons. Material for sequencing was peripheral blood. The receptors derive from a human donor with acute or convalescent COVID-19. The donor label of this sample is uncertain.

The DNA for the CDR3 is TGTGCCAGCAGTCGCGGGGGACAGGACTATGGCTACACCTTC. This codes for CASSRGGQDYGYTF. This rearrangement joins TRBV6-5 to TRBJ1-2, with 8 nucleotides matching TRBD1. Germline V gives CDR1 MNHEY, CDR2 SVGAGI. The CDR3 consists of 14 residues. With V trimmed by 5 bases and J by 3 bases, 5 bases remained unmatched.

The J gene is TRBJ1-2, the V gene TRBV11-1; D is perhaps TRBD1 (6 bases). Germline V gene data show CDR1 as SGHAT and CDR2 as FQDESV (reference sequence). The CDR3 loop spans 11 amino acids. V lost 5 bases, J lost 6 bases, and 7 bases lay in between. CDR3 DNA: TGTGCCAGCAGCCCAGGGGATGGCTACACCTTC. This sequence encodes CASSPGDGYTF.

This clone was counted once. This CDR3 reads CASSFLGAGGYEQYF. The CDR3 DNA is TGTGCCAGCAGCTTCTTGGGCGCGGGGGGCTACGAGCAGTACTTC. The chain links TRBV5-6 to TRBJ2-7, with 8 bases matching TRBD2. Germline assignment: CDR1 SGHDT and CDR2 YYEEEE. Trimming took 2 bases from V and 3 from J; bases not matched to a gene: 7. This CDR3 region has 15 residues.

V is TRBV7-9 and J is TRBJ2-5; D is perhaps TRBD1 (6 bases). V was cut by 7 bases and J by 0 bases, with 9 bases left in between. CDR1 and CDR2 (germline): SEHNR, FQNEAQ (reference sequence). The CDR3 spans 13 residues. The CDR3 protein is CASTRTDQETQYF. CDR3 nucleotide sequence: TGTGCCAGCACCCGGACAGACCAAGAGACCCAGTACTTC.

V usage is TRBV24-1 and J usage is TRBJ1-1; TRBD1 matches at 7 bases. Germline V gives CDR1 KGHDR, CDR2 SFDVKD. The CDR3 has 15 residues. After removal of 9 bases from V and 4 bases from J, the junction contained 13 bases not matched to a gene. The CDR3: CATQRQGPYGTEAFF. Here the CDR3 DNA reads TGTGCCACCCAAAGACAGGGCCCCTATGGCACTGAAGCTTTCTTT.

J is TRBJ1-2 and V is TRBV6-5; D possibly corresponds to TRBD1 (6 bases). The CDR3 is made up of 15 amino acids. Trimming shortened V by 4 bases and J by 1 base, and 13 bases separated the two germline ends. Per germline, CDR1 MNHEY and CDR2 SVGAGI. Written as DNA, the CDR3 is TGTGCCAGCAGTTGGGCCCACAGGGATAACTATGGCTACACCTTC. Translation: CASSWAHRDNYGYTF.

The V gene is TRBV12-3 or TRBV12-4, the J gene TRBJ2-7; perhaps TRBD1 as D (6 bases). V dropped 0 bases and J dropped 12 bases, with 12 bases sitting between them. The CDR3 is 12 amino acids. The CDR3 spells CASSLAGTIPYF. The CDR3 DNA sequence: TGTGCCAGCAGTTTAGCGGGGACAATTCCGTACTTC.

This chain uses TRBV19 with TRBJ2-7, with 9 positions matching TRBD2. The CDR3 covers 15 residues. The V gene's germline CDR1 is LNHDA and CDR2 SQIVND (reference sequence). J gave up 3 bases and V 1 base, and 4 bases lay outside the gene matches. The CDR3 here is CASSIGSGGRYEQYF. The CDR3 nucleotides read TGTGCCAGTAGTATAGGCAGCGGGGGGCGCTACGAGCAGTACTTC.

The chain recombines TRBV3-1 (or the pseudogene TRBV3-2) with TRBJ2-3; 7 bases map to TRBD1. Germline CDR1 LGHDT, CDR2 YNNKEL (reference sequence). The CDR3 length is 16 residues. Trimming took 0 bases from V and 3 from J; bases not matched to a gene: 6. The CDR3 spells CASSQETGAQTDTQYF. DNA for the CDR3: TGTGCCAGCAGCCAAGAAACAGGGGCCCAAACAGATACGCAGTATTTT.

The chain carries TRBV30 and TRBJ2-4; D is possibly TRBD1 (5 bases). The CDR3 length is 15 residues. Germline loops: CDR1 GTSNPN, CDR2 SVGIG (reference sequence). Trimming took off 3 bases at V and 3 bases at J, with 15 bases between the two ends. CDR3 coding DNA: TGTGCCTGGAGCTGGGGTCAGGGTGGCAAAAACATTCAGTACTTC. This codes for CAWSWGQGGKNIQYF.

Written as DNA, the CDR3 is TGTGCCAGCAGTTGGTTTGGGGGGGAGACCCAGTACTTC. This translates into CASSWFGGETQYF. The rearrangement joins TRBV6-2 or TRBV6-3 to TRBJ2-5, with a weak D call TRBD2 (6 bases). Trimming shortened V by 4 bases and J by 5 bases, and 11 bases separated the two germline ends. The germline V gene encodes CDR1 MNHEY and CDR2 SVGEGT. CDR3 length: 13 amino acids.

V gene TRBV19 combines with J gene TRBJ1-1, with 9 bases matching TRBD1. The junction had 1 base not matched to a gene; V was cut back by 5 bases and J by 0 bases. CDR1 is LNHDA, CDR2 SQIVND, per germline (reference sequence). The CDR3 covers 14 residues. The CDR3 coding sequence is TGTGCCAGTAGTGGACAGGGGTTGAACACTGAAGCTTTCTTT. Translating it yields CASSGQGLNTEAFF.

The chain combines TRBV5-1 with TRBJ1-4, with TRBD1 as a possible D gene (6 bases). The germline gives CDR1 SGHRS, CDR2 YFSETQ. The CDR3 spans 16 residues. With 1 base removed from V and 6 bases from J, the gap between germline ends came to 16 bases. CDR3 amino acids: CASSLSFNRGYEKLFF. DNA for the CDR3: TGCGCCAGCAGCTTGTCTTTCAATAGGGGGTATGAAAAACTGTTTTTT.

This clone was counted a single time. This chain uses TRBV30 with TRBJ2-7; no definite D call. V lost 0 bases and J lost 3, with 9 bases in between. This CDR3 spans 13 amino acids. Looked up from germline, CDR1 is GTSNPN and CDR2 is SVGIG (reference sequence). CDR3 DNA sequence: TGTGCCTGGAGTGTAAGAGTCCACTACGAGCAGTACTTC. Protein: CAWSVRVHYEQYF.

V is TRBV4-1 and J is TRBJ1-6; perhaps TRBD1 as D (6 bases). Per germline, CDR1 MGHRA and CDR2 YSYEKL. This CDR3 has 15 residues. With 4 bases removed from V and 7 bases from J, the gap between germline ends came to 14 bases. In nucleotides, the CDR3 is TGCGCCAGCAGCCCAGGGAGACAGGCAAATTCACCCCTCCACTTT. Translation: CASSPGRQANSPLHF.

The chain recombines TRBV6-1 with TRBJ2-5; possible D gene TRBD1, 6 bases. Deletions cut 2 bases from V and 5 bases from J, with 12 bases between. CDR3 length: 14 residues. In germline, CDR1 is MNHNS, CDR2 SASEGT. The DNA for the CDR3 is TGTGCCAGCAGTGAAAGGGGCAGGGGTGAGACCCAGTACTTC. Protein: CASSERGRGETQYF.